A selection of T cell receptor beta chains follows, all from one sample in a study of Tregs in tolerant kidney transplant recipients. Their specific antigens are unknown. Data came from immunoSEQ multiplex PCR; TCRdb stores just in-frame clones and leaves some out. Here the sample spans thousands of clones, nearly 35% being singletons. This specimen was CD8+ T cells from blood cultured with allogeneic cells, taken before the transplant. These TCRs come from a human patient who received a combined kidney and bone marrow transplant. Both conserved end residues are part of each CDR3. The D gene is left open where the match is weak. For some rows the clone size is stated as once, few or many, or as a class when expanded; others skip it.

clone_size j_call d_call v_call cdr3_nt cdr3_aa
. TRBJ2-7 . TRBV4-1 TGTGCCAGCAGCCAATTCCTGACAAGCTCCTACGAGCAGTACTTC CASSQFLTSSYEQYF
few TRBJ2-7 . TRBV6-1 TGTGCCAGCAGAGAAACAACCTCCTACGAGCAGTACTTC CASRETTSYEQYF
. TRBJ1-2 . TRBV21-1 TGTGCCAGCAGGCTCCTTGGGCAGGCCTTTCTATATGGCTACACCTTC CASRLLGQAFLYGYTF
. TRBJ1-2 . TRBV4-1 TGCGCCAGCAGCCCCAGGGACACCACTAACTATGGCTACACCTTC CASSPRDTTNYGYTF
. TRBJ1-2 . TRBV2 TGTGCCAGCAGTTCTACCGAAGGGGCGGGCTACACCTTC CASSSTEGAGYTF
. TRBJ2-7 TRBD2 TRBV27 TGTGCCAGCAGTCTCCTACTAGCGGGAGGGCCTTACGAGCAGTACTTC CASSLLLAGGPYEQYF
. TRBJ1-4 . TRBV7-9 TGTGCCAGCAGCCCGGGGAGGAGGGGTGAAAAACTGTTTTTT CASSPGRRGEKLFF
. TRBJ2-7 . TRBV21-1 TGTGCCAGCAGCAAGGATAACAGGTTCTTC CASSKDNRFF
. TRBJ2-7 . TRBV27 TGTGCCACTCGGCGGTCTAACGAGCAGTACTTC CATRRSNEQYF
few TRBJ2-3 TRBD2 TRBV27 TGTGCCAGCAGGATGTCAGCGGGGGGGCTGACAGATACGCAGTATTTT CASRMSAGGLTDTQYF
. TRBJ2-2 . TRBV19 TGTGCCAGTAGTGCCGGGACACTGAACACCGGGGAGCTGTTTTTT CASSAGTLNTGELFF
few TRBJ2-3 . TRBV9 TGTGCCAGCAGCGTAGGGAGGGGGCCCCTAAGCACAGATACGCAGTATTTT CASSVGRGPLSTDTQYF
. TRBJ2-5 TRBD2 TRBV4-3 TGCGCCAGCAGCCTAGGGACTAGCGGGAGCGTTCCAGAGACCCAGTACTTC CASSLGTSGSVPETQYF
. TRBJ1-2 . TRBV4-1 TGCGCCAGCAGCTGGACAGTGGAATATGGCTACACCTTC CASSWTVEYGYTF
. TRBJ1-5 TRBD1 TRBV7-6 TGTGCCAGCAGCTTGCACAGGGGCCTCAATCAGCCCCAGCATTTT CASSLHRGLNQPQHF
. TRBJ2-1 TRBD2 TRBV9 TGTGCCAGCAGCGAGGAAACAGCGGGGGACACGTTCTTC CASSEETAGDTFF
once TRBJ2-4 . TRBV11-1 TGTGCCAGCAGCCCCCCGGGGGGCCGCAACATTCAGTACTTC CASSPPGGRNIQYF
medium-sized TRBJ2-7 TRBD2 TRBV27 TGTGCCAGCAGTCCCCTTCTAGCGGGAGGAACCTACGAGCAGTACTTC CASSPLLAGGTYEQYF
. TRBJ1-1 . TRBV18 TGTGCCAGCTCACCACCGAACAGGGTCACTGAAGCTTTCTTT CASSPPNRVTEAFF
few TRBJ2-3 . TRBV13 TGTGCCAGCAGCTTAAGGGGCCCGACAGATACGCAGTATTTT CASSLRGPTDTQYF
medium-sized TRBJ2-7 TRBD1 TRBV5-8 TGTGCCAGCAGCTCCGGGACAGGTCTGTTCGAGCAGTACTTC CASSSGTGLFEQYF
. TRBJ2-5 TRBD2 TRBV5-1 TGCGCCAGCAGCTTGGGGTTTAGAGGGCTAGCGGGAGTAACTGAGACCCAGTACTTC CASSLGFRGLAGVTETQYF
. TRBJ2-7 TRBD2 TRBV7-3 TGCGCCAGCAGCCAAGTAACTAGCGGGTATAGCTCCTACGAGCAGTACTTC CASSQVTSGYSSYEQYF
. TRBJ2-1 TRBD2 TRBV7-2 TGTGCCAGCAGCGCGGGGACTACCCACTACAATGAGCAGTTCTTC CASSAGTTHYNEQFF
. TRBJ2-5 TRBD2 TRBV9 TGTGCCAGCAGCGCGGGACTAGCGGGAGGAGGAGAGACCCAGTACTTC CASSAGLAGGGETQYF
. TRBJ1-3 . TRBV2 TGTGCCGAGAAGGGGGAATCTGGAAACACCATATATTTT CAEKGESGNTIYF
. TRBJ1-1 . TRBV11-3 TGTGCCAGCAGCTTAGGCGCTGAAGCTTTCTTT CASSLGAEAFF
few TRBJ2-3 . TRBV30 TGTGCCTGGAGTTATAACCTAGCTAGCACAGATACGCAGTATTTT CAWSYNLASTDTQYF
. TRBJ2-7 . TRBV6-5 TGTGCCAGCAGTCTCTTGGACACCACCTACGAGCAGTACTTC CASSLLDTTYEQYF
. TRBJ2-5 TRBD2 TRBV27 TGTGCCAGCAGTTTATTACTAGCGGGGGGCCCGGAGACCCAGTACTTC CASSLLLAGGPETQYF
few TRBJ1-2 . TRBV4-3 TGCGCCAGCAGCCAAGCCCGCAGCGGAACTCGCTTTAACTATGGCTACACCTTC CASSQARSGTRFNYGYTF
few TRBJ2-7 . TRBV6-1 TGTGCCAGCAGTGAAAACTTCAGGCTTCTATACGAGCAGTACTTC CASSENFRLLYEQYF
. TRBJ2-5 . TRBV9 TGTGCCAGCAGCCCCTCCCCTCGTCGGGAGACCCAGTACTTC CASSPSPRRETQYF